Presented here are 15 T cell receptor beta chains from one specimen sequenced in a study of shared clonotypes between healthy human individuals. CD45RO-negative cells were positively selected for CCR7, leaving out terminally differentiated effector memory CD45RA+ cells. Method: immunoSEQ multiplex PCR; TCRdb's copy keeps in-frame clones and lacks some. In the table there are roughly 2,000,000 clones, just under 95% of which are singletons. Sequenced: naive CD8+ T cells sorted from blood. The source of these receptors is a man aged 18 to 29 in good health.

The chain recombines TRBV5-4 with TRBJ2-1; 8 nucleotides match TRBD2. The V segment lost 5 bases and the J segment 9 bases; nucleotides outside the gene matches: 13. Germline CDR1 is SGHNT and CDR2 is YYREEE (reference sequence). The CDR3 runs 15 residues. The CDR3 reads CASSPAGGGESEQFF. DNA for the CDR3: TGTGCCAGCAGTCCGGCGGGAGGAGGGGAGAGTGAGCAGTTCTTC. The complete variable domain, with remaining parts taken from reference TRBV5-4 and TRBJ2-1, reads ETGVTQSPTHLIKTRGQQVTLRCSSQSGHNTVSWYQQALGQGPQFIFQYYREEENGRGNFPPRFSGLQFPNYSSELNVNALELDDSALYLCASSPAGGGESEQFFGPGTRLTVL.

This sequence joins TRBV6-5 and TRBJ2-7; D is possibly TRBD2 (6 bases). Germline V lookup: CDR1 MNHEY, CDR2 SVGAGI. V was trimmed by 4 bases and J by 0 bases, leaving 13 bases between them. The CDR3 totals 15 residues. The CDR3 reads CASSFQGRRSYEQYF. The DNA of the CDR3 is TGTGCCAGCAGTTTCCAAGGGAGGCGCTCCTACGAGCAGTACTTC.

The chain joins TRBV5-6 to TRBJ1-5, with D uncertain. The CDR3 totals 12 residues. The germline CDR1 and CDR2 sequences are SGHDT and YYEEEE. V gave up 3 bases and J gave up 5 bases, with 6 bases separating them. CDR3 in DNA: TGTGCCAGCAGCTCTATGGATCAGCCCCAGCATTTT. This translates into CASSSMDQPQHF.

This chain joins TRBV5-1 and TRBJ1-2; TRBD1 might be the D (6 bases). CDR1 is SGHRS and CDR2 is YFSETQ in the germline V gene. With 2 bases removed from V and 6 bases from J, the gap between germline ends came to 11 bases. The CDR3 sequence is 13 residues long. DNA of the CDR3: TGCGCCAGCAGCTTCTGGGCAGGGGATGGCTACACCTTC. It specifies CASSFWAGDGYTF.

The V and J genes are TRBV5-6 and TRBJ2-1; 8 nucleotides line up with TRBD2. The germline gives CDR1 SGHDT, CDR2 YYEEEE. V lost 4 bases to trimming and J lost 6 bases; unmatched junction nucleotides: 9. The CDR3 loop spans 15 amino acids. The CDR3 loop is CASSVGLAGTNEQFF. The CDR3 DNA is TGTGCCAGCAGCGTCGGCCTAGCGGGCACCAATGAGCAGTTCTTC.

J is TRBJ2-3 and V is TRBV7-9; no clear D. The germline V gene has CDR1 SEHNR and CDR2 FQNEAQ (reference sequence). V lost 3 bases and J lost 0, with 16 bases in between. The length of the CDR3 is 17 residues. The CDR3 nucleotides are TGTGCCAGCAGCTTCCTTATAGCAGAAACTAGCACAGATACGCAGTATTTT. Translated: CASSFLIAETSTDTQYF.

V usage is TRBV9 and J usage is TRBJ1-5; a possible D gene is TRBD1 (5 bases). This CDR3 has 14 residues. Germline loops: CDR1 SGDLS, CDR2 YYNGEE. V lost 0 bases and J lost 9, with 13 bases in between. As DNA, the CDR3 is TGTGCCAGCAGCGTAGATTCAGGGTTTGGGCCCCAGCATTTT. Its protein is CASSVDSGFGPQHF.

The chain couples TRBV2 to TRBJ1-1, with 7 bases identical to TRBD1. Germline trimming cut 11 bases from V and 1 base from J; bases unmatched to any gene: 10. Germline CDR1 is SNHLY and CDR2 is FYNNEI. The CDR3 is 14 amino acids. CDR3 in amino acids: CAGSLGGGNTEAFF. The CDR3 bases are TGTGCCGGAAGTTTAGGGGGCGGGAACACTGAAGCTTTCTTT.

CDR3 nucleotide sequence: TGTGCCAGCAGCCAATGGCCGGTCGGCGGAGAGACCCAGTACTTC. Its protein is CASSQWPVGGETQYF. The chain links TRBV14 to TRBJ2-5; D remains ambiguous. CDR1 is SGHDN and CDR2 is FVKESK in the germline V gene. The CDR3 sequence is 15 residues long. Trimming cost V 2 bases and J 4 bases, with 14 bases left between them.

This rearrangement joins TRBV28 to TRBJ1-2, with D maybe TRBD1 (6 bases). Trimming stripped 3 bases from V and 4 bases from J, with 15 bases between. Germline V gene sequence: CDR1 MDHEN, CDR2 SYDVKM. The CDR3 has 15 residues. This chain's CDR3 is CASSFQGGAVYGYTF. DNA for the CDR3: TGTGCCAGCAGTTTCCAAGGGGGGGCGGTCTATGGCTACACCTTC.

This sequence joins TRBV5-6 and TRBJ2-7; 11 bases are shared with TRBD1. The germline V gene encodes CDR1 SGHDT and CDR2 YYEEEE. V was clipped by 3 bases and J by 5 bases; unmatched bases: 4. This CDR3 is built from 14 residues. Here the CDR3 reads CASSWGQGVDEQYF. The CDR3 DNA sequence: TGTGCCAGCAGCTGGGGACAGGGGGTGGACGAGCAGTACTTC. Looking up the rest from reference TRBV5-6 and TRBJ2-7 gives the full variable domain: DAGVTQSPTHLIKTRGQQVTLRCSPKSGHDTVSWYQQALGQGPQFIFQYYEEEERQRGNFPDRFSGHQFPNYSSELNVNALLLGDSALYLCASSWGQGVDEQYFGPGTRLTVT.

The chain carries TRBV7-9 and TRBJ1-2; a possible D gene is TRBD1 (5 bases). CDR1 is SEHNR and CDR2 is FQNEAQ in the germline V gene (reference sequence). V was trimmed by 0 bases and J by 4 bases, leaving 12 bases between them. This CDR3 comprises 15 residues. The CDR3 nucleotides read TGTGCCAGCAGCTTAGCCGGACATGGATTCTATGGCTACACCTTC. Residues: CASSLAGHGFYGYTF. The variable domain in full, with the rest retrieved from reference TRBV7-9 and TRBJ1-2, is DTGVSQNPRHKITKRGQNVTFRCDPISEHNRLYWYRQTLGQGPEFLTYFQNEAQLEKSRLLSDRFSAERPKGSFSTLEIQRTEQGDSAMYLCASSLAGHGFYGYTFGSGTRLTVV.

The V gene is TRBV5-1, the J gene TRBJ1-1; D is possibly TRBD1 (5 bases). Germline values: CDR1 SGHRS, CDR2 YFSETQ. V was shortened by 0 bases and J by 7 bases, with 13 bases between the two germline ends. The length of the CDR3 is 14 residues. The CDR3 DNA sequence: TGCGCCAGCAGCTTGGGTGGGGGTTACGATGAAGCTTTCTTT. Its translation is CASSLGGGYDEAFF. Based on the CDR3 plus reference TRBV5-1 and TRBJ1-1, the full variable domain is KAGVTQTPRYLIKTRGQQVTLSCSPISGHRSVSWYQQTPGQGLQFLFEYFSETQRNKGNFPGRFSGRQFSNSRSEMNVSTLELGDSALYLCASSLGGGYDEAFFGQGTRLTVV.

The V call is TRBV11-2, the J call TRBJ1-6; unclear D gene. Germline CDR1 is SGHAT and CDR2 is FQNNGV. This CDR3 is built from 12 residues. The V and J ends lost 1 base and 9 bases respectively, with 4 bases between them. In DNA form, the CDR3 reads TGTGCCAGCAGCTTAGGTTTTTCACCCCTCCACTTT. Its protein product is CASSLGFSPLHF.

The genes are TRBV27 and TRBJ1-6; the D is unclear. The CDR3 is 12 amino acids. The germline V gene has CDR1 MNHEY and CDR2 SMNVEV (reference sequence). V shed 7 bases and J shed 7 bases, with 8 bases lying between them. DNA of the CDR3: TGTGCCAGCACGGCCGGGAATTCACCCCTCCACTTT. This gives the protein CASTAGNSPLHF.